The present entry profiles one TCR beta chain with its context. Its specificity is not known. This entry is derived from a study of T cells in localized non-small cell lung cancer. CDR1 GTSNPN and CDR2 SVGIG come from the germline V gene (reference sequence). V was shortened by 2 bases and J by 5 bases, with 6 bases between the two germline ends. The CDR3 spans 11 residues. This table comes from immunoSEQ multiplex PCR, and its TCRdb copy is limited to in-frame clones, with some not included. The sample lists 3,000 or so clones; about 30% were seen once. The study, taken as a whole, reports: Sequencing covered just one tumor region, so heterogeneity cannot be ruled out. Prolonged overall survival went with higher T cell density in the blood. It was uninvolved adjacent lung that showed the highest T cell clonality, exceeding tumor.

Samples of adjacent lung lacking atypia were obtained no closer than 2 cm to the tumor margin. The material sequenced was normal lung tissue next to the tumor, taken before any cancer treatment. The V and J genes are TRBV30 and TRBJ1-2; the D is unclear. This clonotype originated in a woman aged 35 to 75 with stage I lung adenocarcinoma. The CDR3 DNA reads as TGTGCCTGGAGTCCAGGATATGGCTACACCTTC. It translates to CAWSPGYGYTF.